The TCR beta chain under discussion was sequenced for a study of cytotoxic CD8 clonotypes in ibrutinib-treated CLL. The assay was immunoSEQ multiplex PCR, and TCRdb's table has in-frame clones only and misses some. The data hold 150,000 to 200,000 clones, with 88% observed a single time. This clone appeared a few times. Germline V gives CDR1 MRHNA, CDR2 SNTAGT. Deletions cut 4 bases from V and 7 bases from J, with 13 bases between. This CDR3 comprises 13 residues. The rearrangement links TRBV6-4 to TRBJ1-2, with D possibly matching TRBD1 (6 bases). Specimen: PBMCs, collected at disease progression, from a patient treated with ibrutinib. This sequence was found in a human donor with chronic lymphocytic leukemia. The CDR3 here is CASSVSQGSGYTF. In DNA form, the CDR3 reads TGTGCCAGCAGTGTGTCACAGGGATCTGGCTACACCTTC.